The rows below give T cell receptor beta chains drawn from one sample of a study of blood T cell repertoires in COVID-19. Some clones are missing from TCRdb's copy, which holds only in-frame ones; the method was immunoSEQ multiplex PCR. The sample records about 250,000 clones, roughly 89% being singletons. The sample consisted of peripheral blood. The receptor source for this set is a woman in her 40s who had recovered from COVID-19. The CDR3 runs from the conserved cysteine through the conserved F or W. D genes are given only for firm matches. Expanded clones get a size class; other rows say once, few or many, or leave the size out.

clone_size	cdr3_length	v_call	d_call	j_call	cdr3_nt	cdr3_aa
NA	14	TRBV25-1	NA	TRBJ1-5	TGTGCCAGCAGTGACAGTTGGAGCAATCAGCCCCAGCATTTT	CASSDSWSNQPQHF
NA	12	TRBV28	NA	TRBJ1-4	TGTGCCAGCAGCGGACAGCGGATAAAACTGTTTTTT	CASSGQRIKLFF
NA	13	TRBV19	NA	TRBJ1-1	TGTGCCAGTAGTATAGGCGTAAGAACTGAAGCTTTCTTT	CASSIGVRTEAFF
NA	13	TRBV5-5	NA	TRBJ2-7	TGTGCCAGCAGCTCTCTCCAGGGGGGCGAGCAGTACTTC	CASSSLQGGEQYF
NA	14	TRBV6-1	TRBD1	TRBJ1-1	TGTGCCAGCAGTGATAACAGGGGGGACACTGAAGCTTTCTTT	CASSDNRGDTEAFF
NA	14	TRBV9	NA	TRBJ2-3	TGTGCCAGCAGCCCGCGACTAGGCGCAGATACGCAGTATTTT	CASSPRLGADTQYF
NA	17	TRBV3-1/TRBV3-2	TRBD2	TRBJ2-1	TGTGCCAGCAGCCAAGATCAGAGGACTAGCGGGAGGGGGAAGCAGTTCTTC	CASSQDQRTSGRGKQFF
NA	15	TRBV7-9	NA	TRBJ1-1	TGTGCCAGCAGCTTAGCAGGGGGGAGGGGGACTGAAGCTTTCTTT	CASSLAGGRGTEAFF
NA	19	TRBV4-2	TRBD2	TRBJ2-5	TGTGCCAGCAGCCGGAAACCGGGACTAGCGGCGACTGACCAAGAGACCCAGTACTTC	CASSRKPGLAATDQETQYF
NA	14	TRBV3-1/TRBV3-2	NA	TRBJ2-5	TGTGCCAGCAGCCCGACAGGTATGCAAGAGACCCAGTACTTC	CASSPTGMQETQYF
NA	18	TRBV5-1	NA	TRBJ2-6	TGCGCCAGCAGCTTGGTCTTTACAGGGCAATCTGGGGCCAACGTCCTGACTTTC	CASSLVFTGQSGANVLTF
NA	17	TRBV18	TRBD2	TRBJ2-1	TGTGCCAGCTCACCCAGGACTAGCGGCGGCTCCTACAATGAGCAGTTCTTC	CASSPRTSGGSYNEQFF
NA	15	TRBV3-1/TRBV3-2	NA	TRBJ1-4	TGTGCCAGCAGCCAAGATTACAGGGTTGGCGAAAAACTGTTTTTT	CASSQDYRVGEKLFF
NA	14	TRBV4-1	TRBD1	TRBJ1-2	TGCGCCAGCAGCGAAGGGGACAGGGACTATGGCTACACCTTC	CASSEGDRDYGYTF
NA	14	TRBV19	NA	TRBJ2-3	TGTGCCAGTAGTATAACCCAGGTGGCAGATACGCAGTATTTT	CASSITQVADTQYF
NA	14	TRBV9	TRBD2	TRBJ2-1	TGTGCCAGCAGCGTAGGGGAGGGAGGGGAGTTTAAGTTCTTC	CASSVGEGGEFKFF
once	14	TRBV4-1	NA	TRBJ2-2	TGCGCCAGCAGCCAAGAGACTGACACCGGGGAGCTGTTTTTT	CASSQETDTGELFF
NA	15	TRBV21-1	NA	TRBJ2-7	TGTGCCAGCAGCAAAGTTCAGGAAACCTCCTACGAGCAGTACTTC	CASSKVQETSYEQYF
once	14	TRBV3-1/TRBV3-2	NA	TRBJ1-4	TGTGCCAGCAGCCCCCACAGGGAAGGGGAAAAACTGTTTTTT	CASSPHREGEKLFF
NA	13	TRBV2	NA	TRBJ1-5	TGTGCCAGTGATGAGGGTAGGACTCAGCCCCAGCATTTT	CASDEGRTQPQHF